This TCR beta chain is from a study of metastatic and nonmetastatic thyroid tumors. At least ten counts were recorded for this clone. Antigen: not known. No treatment of any kind had been given to any patient before thyroid surgery. V lost 3 bases and J 7 bases, leaving 7 bases between the germline ends. There are 11 residues in the CDR3. CDR1 and CDR2 (germline): GTSNPN, SVGIG (reference sequence). TCRdb recomputed clones from the PCR reads via MiXCR. Of some 30,000 clones in the sample, 10% to 13% are singletons; the top ten hold about a sixth. Overall study results and limits: In both blood and tumor samples, TCR beta diversity was reported significantly higher for malignant than benign nodules.

J is TRBJ2-1 and V is TRBV30; D not certain. This TCR derives from a female donor with papillary thyroid cancer or a benign thyroid nodule (not recorded which). Some clones in this sample may be carry-over from other donors' samples. The sample consisted of blood. CDR3 sequence: CAWSLRNEQFF. DNA for the CDR3: TGTGCCTGGAGCCTTAGGAATGAGCAGTTCTTC.